What follows are 30 T cell receptor beta chains derived from one specimen sequenced in a study of blood T cell repertoires in COVID-19. TCRdb's table, derived via immunoSEQ multiplex PCR, lists solely in-frame clones and lacks some. The table lists about 200,000 clones, roughly 90% of them singletons. Input material: PBMCs or T cells enriched from blood (not recorded which). These receptors originate from a woman aged 25 to 45 who had been exposed to COVID-19.

The chain recombines TRBV12-5 with TRBJ1-1; D uncertain. Germline V gene lookup returns CDR1 LGHNT and CDR2 FRNRAP. The CDR3 is made up of 13 amino acids. V was trimmed by 4 bases and J by 10 bases, leaving 16 bases between them. CDR3 residues: CASGSLESSGAFF. The CDR3 coding sequence is TGTGCTAGTGGTTCACTGGAGTCAAGCGGAGCTTTCTTT.

V gene TRBV2 combines with J gene TRBJ1-4, with no clear D. Per germline, CDR1 SNHLY and CDR2 FYNNEI. The CDR3 is 15 residues long. The germline V and J ends were trimmed by 2 bases and 4 bases, with 11 bases remaining between them. CDR3 protein: CASSERGGSNEKLFF. CDR3 DNA: TGTGCCAGCAGTGAACGCGGAGGGAGTAATGAAAAACTGTTTTTT.

This rearrangement joins TRBV5-1 to TRBJ2-3; 8 positions agree with TRBD1. The ends lost 4 bases at V and 5 bases at J; junction bases unmatched: 6. The germline V gene encodes CDR1 SGHRS and CDR2 YFSETQ. The CDR3 runs 14 residues. CDR3 sequence: CASSPGTGLDTQYF. DNA of the CDR3: TGCGCCAGCAGCCCGGGGACAGGCCTAGATACGCAGTATTTT.

The rearrangement uses TRBV7-9 and TRBJ2-1; 7 positions match TRBD1. The CDR3 is 15 amino acids. Trimming removed 2 bases from V and 1 base from J; junction bases left unmatched: 2. The germline CDR1 and CDR2 sequences are SEHNR and FQNEAQ (reference sequence). CDR3: CASSLRQGSYNEQFF. CDR3 nucleotides: TGTGCCAGCAGCTTACGACAGGGATCCTACAATGAGCAGTTCTTC. Variable domain in full (rest from reference TRBV7-9 and TRBJ2-1): DTGVSQNPRHKITKRGQNVTFRCDPISEHNRLYWYRQTLGQGPEFLTYFQNEAQLEKSRLLSDRFSAERPKGSFSTLEIQRTEQGDSAMYLCASSLRQGSYNEQFFGPGTRLTVL.

The table lists this clone with a few counts. This sequence joins TRBV25-1 and TRBJ2-2; D gene ambiguous. Trimming cost V 6 bases and J 1 base, with 3 bases left between them. Per the germline V gene, CDR1 is MGHDK and CDR2 is SYGVNS. The CDR3 sequence is 12 residues long. The CDR3 sequence: CASRQNTGELFF. The CDR3 nucleotides read TGTGCCAGCAGACAGAACACCGGGGAGCTGTTTTTT.

J is TRBJ1-6 and V is TRBV29-1; D remains unclear. Trimming pared 0 bases from V and 14 bases from J, leaving 11 bases between. The CDR3 extends over 12 amino acids. Germline V gives CDR1 SQVTM, CDR2 ANQGSEA. The DNA for the CDR3 is TGCAGCGTTGAAGAAAGTCCAGGTGCCCTCCACTTT. Amino acid sequence: CSVEESPGALHF.

The rearrangement links TRBV4-1 to TRBJ1-1; 7 positions agree with TRBD1. Losses at the gene ends were 1 base for V and 1 base for J; bases not matched to a gene: 0. CDR1 is MGHRA and CDR2 is YSYEKL in the germline V gene. The CDR3 has 14 residues. CDR3 nucleotide sequence: TGCGCCAGCAGCCAAGGGGACAGGAACACTGAAGCTTTCTTT. This sequence encodes CASSQGDRNTEAFF.

The chain uses TRBV19 and TRBJ2-3; 11 nucleotides match TRBD1. The V gene end was trimmed by 4 bases and the J gene end by 4 bases; junction bases not matched to a gene: 10. Germline CDR1 reads LNHDA; CDR2 reads SQIVND (reference sequence). This CDR3 comprises 17 residues. The CDR3 protein is CASSTHAGQGEPDTQYF. As DNA, the CDR3 is TGTGCCAGTAGTACCCACGCGGGACAGGGGGAGCCAGATACGCAGTATTTT.

This sequence joins TRBV24-1 and TRBJ2-3; possible D gene TRBD1, 6 bases. The CDR3 spans 15 residues. The germline V gene has CDR1 KGHDR and CDR2 SFDVKD. The germline V and J ends were trimmed by 3 bases and 4 bases, with 13 bases remaining between them. The CDR3, as DNA: TGTGCCACCAGTGATCCCGACAGGCTGGCAGATACGCAGTATTTT. This translates into CATSDPDRLADTQYF.

The chain joins TRBV2 to TRBJ2-3, with 9 nucleotides matching TRBD2. CDR1 and CDR2 from the germline V gene are SNHLY and FYNNEI. The J segment lost 0 bases and the V segment lost 7 bases, leaving 11 bases of the junction unmatched. The length of the CDR3 is 17 residues. Here the CDR3 reads CASTRRRSGGSTDTQYF. CDR3 DNA: TGTGCCAGCACCAGACGTAGAAGCGGGGGGAGCACAGATACGCAGTATTTT.

The genes are TRBV6-5 and TRBJ2-3; D possibly corresponds to TRBD2 (5 bases). V lost 0 bases and J 5 bases, leaving 15 bases between the germline ends. This CDR3 region has 16 residues. Germline-derived CDR1 and CDR2 are MNHEY and SVGAGI. This chain's CDR3 is CASSYSARPGKDTQYF. Here the CDR3 DNA reads TGTGCCAGCAGTTACTCGGCCCGCCCCGGGAAAGATACGCAGTATTTT.

The rearrangement joins TRBV7-2 to TRBJ1-2, with D hard to call. The V gene's germline CDR1 is SGHTA and CDR2 FQGNSA. V was shortened by 2 bases and J by 4 bases, with 14 bases between the two germline ends. CDR3 length equals 15 residues. CDR3 loop: CASSLSLYGSYGYTF. DNA of the CDR3: TGTGCCAGCAGCTTAAGTCTCTACGGGTCCTATGGCTACACCTTC.

The chain carries TRBV11-3 and TRBJ2-7; D is ambiguous. Trimming stripped 0 bases from V and 5 bases from J, with 14 bases between. The germline CDR1 and CDR2 sequences are SGHNT and YENEEA. This CDR3 has 15 amino acids. CDR3 residues: CASSLDLLPTDEQYF. The DNA of the CDR3 is TGTGCCAGCAGCTTAGATTTACTACCCACCGACGAGCAGTACTTC.

The rearrangement joins TRBV12-3 or TRBV12-4 to TRBJ2-1; D gene ambiguous. There are 12 residues in the CDR3. The V end lost 6 bases, the J end lost 7 bases, and 10 bases lay between the germline ends. The CDR3 loop reads CASSPPLNEQFF. The CDR3 bases are TGTGCCAGCAGCCCTCCCCTTAATGAGCAGTTCTTC.

This clone was seen just once. The chain employs TRBV5-1 and TRBJ1-1; D gene uncertain. Germline loops: CDR1 SGHRS, CDR2 YFSETQ. This CDR3 is built from 14 residues. With 3 bases removed from V and 3 bases from J, the gap between germline ends came to 12 bases. DNA for the CDR3: TGCGCCAGCAGCTGGGTGGGTCAGGACACTGAAGCTTTCTTT. Residues: CASSWVGQDTEAFF.

This clone was observed a handful of times. This chain links TRBV19 with TRBJ1-5, with 11 nucleotides matching TRBD1. J gave up 6 bases and V 3 bases, and 10 bases lay outside the gene matches. From germline, CDR1 is LNHDA and CDR2 SQIVND (reference sequence). This CDR3 region has 17 residues. The CDR3 DNA reads as TGTGCCAGTAGTATGCTAGTACCGGGACAGGGGGGTCAGCCCCAGCATTTT. It codes for CASSMLVPGQGGQPQHF.

A few counts support this clone. The same CDR3 can be traced to other DNA sequences in this sample. The rearrangement joins TRBV10-3 to TRBJ2-7, with 8 nucleotides matching TRBD2. Trimming at V came to 3 bases and at J to 2 bases, leaving 0 bases not matched to a gene. The CDR3 sequence is 13 residues long. The germline gives CDR1 ENHRY, CDR2 SYGVKD. CDR3 coding DNA: TGTGCCATCAGTGAAGCGGGGGCCTACGAGCAGTACTTC. This sequence encodes CAISEAGAYEQYF.

The CDR3 coding sequence is TGTGCCAGTAGTCGGACAGATTCCCTGGGGGACACCATATATTTT. Translating it yields CASSRTDSLGDTIYF. This rearrangement joins TRBV19 to TRBJ1-3, with TRBD1 as a possible D gene (6 bases). CDR3 length equals 15 residues. With 5 bases removed from V and 8 bases from J, the gap between germline ends came to 19 bases. Germline V gene lookup returns CDR1 LNHDA and CDR2 SQIVND (reference sequence).

This clone has more than one count but fewer than ten. This chain joins TRBV25-1 and TRBJ2-1; D is ambiguous. The CDR3 runs 13 residues. V was trimmed by 3 bases and J by 8 bases, leaving 11 bases between them. CDR1 MGHDK and CDR2 SYGVNS come from the germline V gene. The CDR3 region has the DNA TGTGCCAGCAGTGACCCCTACGATCATGAGCAGTTCTTC. It is translated as CASSDPYDHEQFF.

This rearrangement joins TRBV5-1 to TRBJ1-2; TRBD1 matches 12 bases. Losses at the gene ends were 5 bases for V and 3 bases for J; bases not matched to a gene: 14. Germline V gene data show CDR1 as SGHRS and CDR2 as YFSETQ. The CDR3 sequence is 18 residues long. The chain's CDR3 is CASRSEPGQGALDYGYTF. As DNA, the CDR3 is TGCGCCAGCAGATCCGAACCGGGACAGGGGGCGCTGGACTATGGCTACACCTTC.

This chain joins TRBV5-6 and TRBJ1-1; possible D gene TRBD1, 6 bases. There are 15 residues in the CDR3. V was shortened by 4 bases and J by 4 bases, with 17 bases between the two germline ends. CDR1 and CDR2 from the germline V gene are SGHDT and YYEEEE. The CDR3 DNA follows: TGTGCCAGCAGCCCCCTACAGGGTCCCAGCACTGAAGCTTTCTTT. The encoded protein is CASSPLQGPSTEAFF.

This rearrangement joins TRBV5-5 to TRBJ2-7; 8 nucleotides line up with TRBD1. The germline V gene has CDR1 SGHKS and CDR2 YYEKEE (reference sequence). Losses at the gene ends were 1 base for V and 2 bases for J; bases not matched to a gene: 11. The length of the CDR3 is 17 residues. Here the CDR3 DNA reads TGTGCCAGCAGCTTGTTTCCACCGGGACAGGTCGCCTACGAGCAGTACTTC. Translated, it gives CASSLFPPGQVAYEQYF.

The gene calls are TRBV18 and TRBJ2-1; tentative D call: TRBD2 (7 bases). Trimming cost V 2 bases and J 10 bases, with 18 bases left between them. The CDR3 is 15 residues long. Germline V gene data show CDR1 as KGHSH and CDR2 as LQKENI. DNA for the CDR3: TGTGCCAGCTCACCAGTAGGGGGGGACTTACCCGAGCAGTTCTTC. Translating gives CASSPVGGDLPEQFF.

This sequence joins TRBV6-5 and TRBJ2-7; TRBD1 matches 7 bases. Per germline, CDR1 MNHEY and CDR2 SVGAGI. This CDR3 comprises 13 residues. With V trimmed by 7 bases and J by 2 bases, 5 bases remained unmatched. The CDR3 DNA is TGTGCCAGCAACCGACAGGGCGCCTACGAGCAGTACTTC. Its translation: CASNRQGAYEQYF.

The V gene is TRBV5-1, the J gene TRBJ1-4; D perhaps matches TRBD1 (5 bases). CDR3 length: 17 amino acids. The germline CDR1 and CDR2 sequences are SGHRS and YFSETQ. V dropped 1 base and J dropped 0 bases, with 13 bases sitting between them. CDR3 nucleotides: TGCGCCAGCAGCTTGATCGGGGGAAGTGCAACTAATGAAAAACTGTTTTTT. Protein: CASSLIGGSATNEKLFF.

The chain uses TRBV21-1 and TRBJ1-4; TRBD1, as called in the table, went unchecked against the DNA. TRBV21-1 is tagged as a pseudogene. This CDR3 is 17 amino acids long. CDR3: CASSTPGTTATNEKLFF. Written as DNA, the CDR3 is TGTGCCAGCAGCACTCCCGGGACAACTGCAACTAATGAAAAACTGTTTTTT.

This chain connects TRBV3-1 (or the pseudogene TRBV3-2) to TRBJ2-3; 8 positions agree with TRBD2. V dropped 0 bases and J dropped 4; count of bases not matched to a gene: 9. The CDR3 totals 17 residues. Per germline, CDR1 LGHDT and CDR2 YNNKEL (reference sequence). CDR3 bases: TGTGCCAGCAGCCAAGATTTACCGGGACTAGATCCAGATACGCAGTATTTT. It specifies CASSQDLPGLDPDTQYF.

CDR3 sequence: CASSLESGSGANVLTF. DNA for the CDR3: TGCGCCAGCAGCTTAGAATCAGGGTCTGGGGCCAACGTCCTGACTTTC. The chain couples TRBV5-1 to TRBJ2-6; weak D call: TRBD1 (5 bases). The CDR3 sequence is 16 residues long. Germline CDR1 reads SGHRS; CDR2 reads YFSETQ. The germline V and J ends were trimmed by 2 bases and 1 base, with 10 bases remaining between them.

The chain is built from TRBV11-2 and TRBJ1-1; weak D call: TRBD1 (5 bases). V dropped 5 bases and J dropped 0 bases, with 16 bases sitting between them. This CDR3 contains 16 residues. Per the germline V gene, CDR1 is SGHAT and CDR2 is FQNNGV. CDR3 region: CASSVASGQMNTEAFF. The CDR3 DNA reads TGTGCCAGCAGCGTAGCCTCCGGACAAATGAACACTGAAGCTTTCTTT.

This clone occurred a few times. The chain carries TRBV15 and TRBJ1-5; the D gene is possibly TRBD1 (6 bases). The CDR3 covers 12 residues. Germline values: CDR1 LNHNV, CDR2 YYDKDF (reference sequence). The V and J ends lost 8 bases and 4 bases respectively, with 9 bases between them. As DNA, the CDR3 is TGTGCCACCGCGCAGGGGAATCAGCCCCAGCATTTT. This sequence encodes CATAQGNQPQHF.